These 8 T cell receptor beta chains share one sample of origin, sequenced in a study of beta chain features in type 1 diabetes. Whole-study results and caveats: Shortening that was moderate but significant affected the TCRB CDR3s of Type 1 diabetes patients in all four CD4+ subsets.

The isolated RNA, all of it, was reverse transcribed, so expressed TCRB transcripts were what got sequenced. Sequencing was performed with immunoSEQ multiplex PCR; in TCRdb, only in-frame clones are kept and a portion is missing. The sample includes about 300,000 clones, approximately 13% of them seen just once. Their recognized antigens are unknown. Material for sequencing was naive CD4+ T cells from blood. Receptors were obtained from a woman aged 18-29 years with type 1 diabetes.

The table lists this clone with a few counts. CDR3 loop: CASSNAGGPLGEQYF. The DNA for the CDR3 is TGTGCCAGCAGCAACGCGGGAGGCCCCCTGGGTGAGCAGTACTTC. This sequence joins TRBV4-2 and TRBJ2-7; TRBD2 matches at 8 bases. Germline CDR1 and CDR2: LGHNA and YNFKEQ. V lost 5 bases, J lost 7 bases, and 13 bases stayed unmatched. The CDR3 runs 15 residues.

This clone was seen only a few times. V gene TRBV4-2 combines with J gene TRBJ1-2, with 8 bases lining up with TRBD1. The germline gives CDR1 LGHNA, CDR2 YNFKEQ. The CDR3 runs 17 residues. Germline trimming cut 4 bases from V and 2 bases from J; bases unmatched to any gene: 12. The CDR3 DNA reads TGTGCCAGCAGCCCGTACCCCCCGACAGGGGCGAACTATGGCTACACCTTC. Translating it yields CASSPYPPTGANYGYTF.

This clone has more than one count but fewer than ten. The CDR3 loop is CASTPLAGTNEQFF. CDR3 nucleotide sequence: TGCGCCAGCACCCCCCTAGCGGGAACTAATGAGCAGTTCTTC. The genes are TRBV5-1 and TRBJ2-1; 9 bases are shared with TRBD2. The CDR3 consists of 14 residues. In germline, CDR1 is SGHRS, CDR2 YFSETQ. V lost 6 bases and J lost 7; bases outside the gene matches: 8. Variable domain in full (rest from reference TRBV5-1 and TRBJ2-1): KAGVTQTPRYLIKTRGQQVTLSCSPISGHRSVSWYQQTPGQGLQFLFEYFSETQRNKGNFPGRFSGRQFSNSRSEMNVSTLELGDSALYLCASTPLAGTNEQFFGPGTRLTVL.

J is TRBJ1-2 and V is TRBV7-9, with TRBD1 matching over 7 bases. The CDR3 spans 13 residues. V lost 5 bases, J lost 3 bases, and 3 bases stayed unmatched. The germline V gene encodes CDR1 SEHNR and CDR2 FQNEAQ (reference sequence). The CDR3 nucleotides are TGTGCCAGCAGCATAGGGACAGACTATGGCTACACCTTC. Residues: CASSIGTDYGYTF.

On this clone itself: The same CDR3 is also encoded by other DNA sequences in this sample. The chain uses TRBV9 and TRBJ2-3; D gene unclear. Trimming pared 0 bases from V and 4 bases from J, leaving 3 bases between. Germline V gene data show CDR1 as SGDLS and CDR2 as YYNGEE. The CDR3 runs 12 residues. CDR3 DNA sequence: TGTGCCAGCAGCGTAGCAGCAGATACGCAGTATTTT. It translates to CASSVAADTQYF.

V gene TRBV4-2 combines with J gene TRBJ2-7; D may be TRBD1 (5 bases). The CDR3 length is 15 residues. Per germline, CDR1 LGHNA and CDR2 YNFKEQ. Trimming stripped 0 bases from V and 5 bases from J, with 14 bases between. The CDR3 DNA follows: TGTGCCAGCAGCCAAGATCACACAGGCCCCAACGAGCAGTACTTC. This encodes CASSQDHTGPNEQYF.

The chain uses TRBV18 and TRBJ2-5; the match to TRBD1 covers 8 bases. The J segment lost 4 bases and the V segment lost 6 bases, leaving 7 bases of the junction unmatched. From germline, CDR1 is KGHSH and CDR2 LQKENI. The CDR3 consists of 14 residues. The CDR3 sequence is CASSPDRDGETQYF. CDR3 nucleotide sequence: TGTGCCAGCTCCCCGGACAGGGATGGAGAGACCCAGTACTTC.

The chain employs TRBV29-1 and TRBJ2-2; tentative D call: TRBD1 (6 bases). The CDR3 is 16 residues long. Germline CDR1 and CDR2: SQVTM and ANQGSEA. Between the trimmed V and J ends, which lost 5 bases and 6 bases, there was a span of 22 bases. CDR3 in amino acids: CSVKPTGGGWAGELFF. The CDR3 DNA reads TGCAGCGTTAAACCGACAGGCGGCGGTTGGGCCGGGGAGCTGTTTTTT.